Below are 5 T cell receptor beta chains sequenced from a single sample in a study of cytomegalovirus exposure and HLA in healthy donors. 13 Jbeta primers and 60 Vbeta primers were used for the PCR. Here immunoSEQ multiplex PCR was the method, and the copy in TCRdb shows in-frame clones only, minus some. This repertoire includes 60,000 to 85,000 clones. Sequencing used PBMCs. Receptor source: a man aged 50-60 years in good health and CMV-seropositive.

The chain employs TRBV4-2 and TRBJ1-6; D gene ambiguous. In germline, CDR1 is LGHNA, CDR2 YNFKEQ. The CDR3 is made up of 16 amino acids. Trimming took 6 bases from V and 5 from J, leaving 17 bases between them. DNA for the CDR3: TGTGCCAGCAGTCTTACTAGGAGCCGAAATAATTCACCCCTCCACTTT. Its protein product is CASSLTRSRNNSPLHF.

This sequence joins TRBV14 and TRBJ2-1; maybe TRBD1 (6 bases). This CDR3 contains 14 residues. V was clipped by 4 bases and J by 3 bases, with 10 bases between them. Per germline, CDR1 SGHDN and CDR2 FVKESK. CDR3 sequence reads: CASSPLDSYNEQFF. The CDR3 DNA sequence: TGTGCCAGCAGCCCTCTGGACAGCTACAATGAGCAGTTCTTC.

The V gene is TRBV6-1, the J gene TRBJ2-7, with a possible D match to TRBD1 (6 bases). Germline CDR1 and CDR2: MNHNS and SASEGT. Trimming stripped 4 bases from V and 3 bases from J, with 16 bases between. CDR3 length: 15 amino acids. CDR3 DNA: TGTGCCAGCAGTGCTACCGGGACACCCGACTACGAGCAGTACGTC. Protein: CASSATGTPDYEQYV.

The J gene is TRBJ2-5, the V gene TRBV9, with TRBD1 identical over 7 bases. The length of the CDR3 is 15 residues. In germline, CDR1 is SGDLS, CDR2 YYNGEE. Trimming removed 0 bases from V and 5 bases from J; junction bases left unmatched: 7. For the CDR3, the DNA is TGTGCCAGCAGCGTAGTAGGGACAGATGGGGAGACCCAGTACTTC. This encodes CASSVVGTDGETQYF.

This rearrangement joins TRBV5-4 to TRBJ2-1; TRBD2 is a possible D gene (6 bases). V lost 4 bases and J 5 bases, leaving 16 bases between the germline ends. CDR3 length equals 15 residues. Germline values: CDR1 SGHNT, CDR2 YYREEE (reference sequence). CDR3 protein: CASSRGSLGDNEQFF. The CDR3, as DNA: TGTGCCAGCAGCCGGGGGTCCCTCGGGGACAATGAGCAGTTCTTC. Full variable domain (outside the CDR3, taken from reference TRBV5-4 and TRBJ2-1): ETGVTQSPTHLIKTRGQQVTLRCSSQSGHNTVSWYQQALGQGPQFIFQYYREEENGRGNFPPRFSGLQFPNYSSELNVNALELDDSALYLCASSRGSLGDNEQFFGPGTRLTVL.